The clone carrying this T cell receptor (beta chain) was seen once. Its antigen is currently unknown. The data derive from a study of cytomegalovirus exposure and HLA in healthy donors. The CDR3 runs 18 residues. V was shortened by 0 bases and J by 4 bases, with 22 bases between the two germline ends. Study observations and caveats: TCR sequences were mostly rare, though some public TCRs occurred in many donors. Serostatus for CMV was the only available immune exposure information. An analysis that came later showed most CMV-associated TCR beta chains appearing HLA-restricted.

PCR primers comprised 60 Vbeta and 13 Jbeta primers. TCRdb's copy holds only in-frame clones and misses some; the assay was immunoSEQ multiplex PCR. The sample lists under 60,000 clones; almost 85% were seen once. This receptor was obtained from a man in his fifties or sixties in good health and CMV-seronegative. The specimen was PBMCs. This chain links TRBV5-3 with TRBJ1-1, with D tentatively TRBD1 (5 bases). TRBV5-3 qualifies as an ORF whose function is uncertain. DNA for the CDR3: TGTGCCAGAAGCTTGGTGGGGCCCACCTTGCGCCGTGTCACTGAAGCTTTCTTT. Protein product: CARSLVGPTLRRVTEAFF.